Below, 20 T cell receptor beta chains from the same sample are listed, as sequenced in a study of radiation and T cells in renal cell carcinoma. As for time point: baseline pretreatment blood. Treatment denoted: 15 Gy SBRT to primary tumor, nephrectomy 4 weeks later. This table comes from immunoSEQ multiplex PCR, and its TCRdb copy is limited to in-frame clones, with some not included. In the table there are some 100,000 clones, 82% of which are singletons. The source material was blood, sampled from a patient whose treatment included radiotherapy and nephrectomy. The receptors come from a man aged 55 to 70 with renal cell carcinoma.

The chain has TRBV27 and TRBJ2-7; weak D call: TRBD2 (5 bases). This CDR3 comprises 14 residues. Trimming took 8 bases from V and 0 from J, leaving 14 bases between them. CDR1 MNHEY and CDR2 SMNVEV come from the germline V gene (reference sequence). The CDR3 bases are TGTGCCAGCTCCGACGAGGGCAGCTCCTACGAGCAGTACTTC. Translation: CASSDEGSSYEQYF.

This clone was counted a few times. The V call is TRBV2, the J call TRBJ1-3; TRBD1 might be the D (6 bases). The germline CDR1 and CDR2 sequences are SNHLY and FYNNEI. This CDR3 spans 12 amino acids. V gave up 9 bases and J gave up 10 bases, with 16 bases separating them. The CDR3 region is CASTGTLGTIYF. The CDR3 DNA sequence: TGTGCCAGTACAGGGACCTTAGGGACCATATATTTT.

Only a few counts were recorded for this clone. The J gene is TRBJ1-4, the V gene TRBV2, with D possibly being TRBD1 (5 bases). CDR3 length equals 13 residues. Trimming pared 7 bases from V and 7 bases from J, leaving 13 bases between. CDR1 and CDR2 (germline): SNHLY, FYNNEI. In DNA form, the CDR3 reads TGTGCCAGCAACGAGGGGCATAGTGAAAAACTGTTTTTT. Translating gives CASNEGHSEKLFF.

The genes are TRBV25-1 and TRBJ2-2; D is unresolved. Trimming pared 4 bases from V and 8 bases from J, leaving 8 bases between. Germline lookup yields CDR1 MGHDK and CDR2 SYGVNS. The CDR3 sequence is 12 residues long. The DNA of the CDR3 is TGTGCCAGCAGTGCTTTCGGAGGGGAGCTGTTTTTT. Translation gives CASSAFGGELFF.

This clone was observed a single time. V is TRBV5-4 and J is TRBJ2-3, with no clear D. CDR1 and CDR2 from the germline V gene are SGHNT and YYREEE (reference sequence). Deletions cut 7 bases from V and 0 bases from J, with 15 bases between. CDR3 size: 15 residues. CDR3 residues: CASRFGATSTDTQYF. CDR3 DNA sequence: TGTGCCAGCCGGTTTGGAGCGACAAGCACAGATACGCAGTATTTT.

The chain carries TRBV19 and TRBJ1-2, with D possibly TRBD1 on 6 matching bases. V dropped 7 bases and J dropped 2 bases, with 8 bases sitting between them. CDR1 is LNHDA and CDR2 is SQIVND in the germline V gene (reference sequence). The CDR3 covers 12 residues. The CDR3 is CASTQGNYGYTF. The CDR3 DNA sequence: TGTGCCAGTACCCAGGGGAACTATGGCTACACCTTC.

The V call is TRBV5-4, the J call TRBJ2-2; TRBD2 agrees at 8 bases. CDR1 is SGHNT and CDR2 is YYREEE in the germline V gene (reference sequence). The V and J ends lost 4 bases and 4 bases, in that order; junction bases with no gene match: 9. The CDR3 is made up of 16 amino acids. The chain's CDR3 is CASSPAGAGVTGELFF. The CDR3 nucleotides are TGTGCCAGCAGCCCCGCGGGAGCGGGAGTCACCGGGGAGCTGTTTTTT.

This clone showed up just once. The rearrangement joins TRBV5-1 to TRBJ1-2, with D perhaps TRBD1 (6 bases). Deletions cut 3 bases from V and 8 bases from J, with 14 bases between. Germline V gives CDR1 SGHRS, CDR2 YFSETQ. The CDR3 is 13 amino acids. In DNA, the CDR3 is TGCGCCAGCAGCTGGACAGTGCTAGGGGGCTACACCTTC. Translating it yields CASSWTVLGGYTF.

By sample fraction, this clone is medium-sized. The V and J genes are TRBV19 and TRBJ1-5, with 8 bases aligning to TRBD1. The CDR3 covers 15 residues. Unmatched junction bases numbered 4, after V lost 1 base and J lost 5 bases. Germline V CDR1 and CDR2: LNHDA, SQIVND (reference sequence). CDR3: CASSIGGQGYQPQHF. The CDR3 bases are TGTGCCAGTAGTATAGGTGGACAGGGTTATCAGCCCCAGCATTTT.

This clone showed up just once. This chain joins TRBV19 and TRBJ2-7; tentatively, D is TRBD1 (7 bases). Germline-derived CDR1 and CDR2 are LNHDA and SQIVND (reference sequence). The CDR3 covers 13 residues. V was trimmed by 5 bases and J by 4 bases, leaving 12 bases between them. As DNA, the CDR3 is TGTGCCAGTAGTCTCCAGGGGGGTTACGAGCAGTACTTC. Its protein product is CASSLQGGYEQYF.

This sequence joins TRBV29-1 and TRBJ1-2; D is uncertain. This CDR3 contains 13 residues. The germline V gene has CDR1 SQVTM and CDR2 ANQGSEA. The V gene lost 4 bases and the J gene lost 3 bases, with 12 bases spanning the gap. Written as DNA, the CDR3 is TGCAGCGTTGTGTCCCCTTGGGACTATGGCTACACCTTC. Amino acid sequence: CSVVSPWDYGYTF.

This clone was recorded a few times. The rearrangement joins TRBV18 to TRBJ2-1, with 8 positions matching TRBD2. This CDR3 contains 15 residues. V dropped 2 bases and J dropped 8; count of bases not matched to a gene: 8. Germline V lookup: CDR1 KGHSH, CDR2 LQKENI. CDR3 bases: TGTGCCAGCTCACCAACCAGCGGGAGCCAGCATGAGCAGTTCTTC. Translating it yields CASSPTSGSQHEQFF.

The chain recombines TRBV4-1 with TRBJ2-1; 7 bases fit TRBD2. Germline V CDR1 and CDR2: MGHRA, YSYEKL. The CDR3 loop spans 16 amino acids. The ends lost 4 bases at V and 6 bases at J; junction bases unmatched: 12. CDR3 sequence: CASSPGGRRAFNEQFF. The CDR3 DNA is TGCGCCAGCAGCCCGGGAGGCAGGCGGGCCTTCAATGAGCAGTTCTTC.

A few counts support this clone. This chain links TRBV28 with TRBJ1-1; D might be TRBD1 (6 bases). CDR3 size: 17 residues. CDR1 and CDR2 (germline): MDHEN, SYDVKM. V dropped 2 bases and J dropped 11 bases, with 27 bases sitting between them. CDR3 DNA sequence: TGTGCCAGCAGTTTAGGACAGTTCTATGAGGCCTGGGTGTCGGCTTTCTTT. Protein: CASSLGQFYEAWVSAFF.

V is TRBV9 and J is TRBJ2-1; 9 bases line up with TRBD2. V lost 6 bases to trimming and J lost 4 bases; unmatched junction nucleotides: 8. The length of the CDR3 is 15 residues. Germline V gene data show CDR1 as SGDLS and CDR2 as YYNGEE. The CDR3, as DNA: TGTGCCAGCACCCCCCGACTAGCGGCTTACAATGAGCAGTTCTTC. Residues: CASTPRLAAYNEQFF. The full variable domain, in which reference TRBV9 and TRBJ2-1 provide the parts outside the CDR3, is DSGVTQTPKHLITATGQRVTLRCSPRSGDLSVYWYQQSLDQGLQFLIQYYNGEERAKGNILERFSAQQFPDLHSELNLSSLELGDSALYFCASTPRLAAYNEQFFGPGTRLTVL.

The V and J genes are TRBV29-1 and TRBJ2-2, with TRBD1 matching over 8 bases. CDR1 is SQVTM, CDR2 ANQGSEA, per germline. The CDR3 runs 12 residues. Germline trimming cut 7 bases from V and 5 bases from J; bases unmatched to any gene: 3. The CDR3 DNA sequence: TGCAGCGCCGGACAGGGTACCGGGGAGCTGTTTTTT. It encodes CSAGQGTGELFF.

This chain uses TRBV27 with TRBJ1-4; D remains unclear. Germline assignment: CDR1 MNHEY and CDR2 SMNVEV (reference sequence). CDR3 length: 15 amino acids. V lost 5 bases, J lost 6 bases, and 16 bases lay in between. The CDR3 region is CASSPLRPWDEKLFF. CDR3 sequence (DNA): TGTGCCAGCAGTCCTCTGAGGCCCTGGGATGAAAAACTGTTTTTT.

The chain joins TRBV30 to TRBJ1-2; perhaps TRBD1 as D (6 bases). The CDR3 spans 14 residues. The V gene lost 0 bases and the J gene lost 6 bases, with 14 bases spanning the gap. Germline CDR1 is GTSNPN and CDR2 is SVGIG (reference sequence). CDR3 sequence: CAWSVEQGGHGYTF. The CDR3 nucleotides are TGTGCCTGGAGTGTAGAACAGGGTGGGCATGGCTACACCTTC.

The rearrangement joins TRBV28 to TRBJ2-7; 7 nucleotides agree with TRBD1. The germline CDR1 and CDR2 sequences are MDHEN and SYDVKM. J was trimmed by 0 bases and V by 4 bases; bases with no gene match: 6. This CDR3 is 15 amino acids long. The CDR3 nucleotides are TGTGCCAGCAGTTCGACCGGGACAGACTCCTACGAGCAGTACTTC. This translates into CASSSTGTDSYEQYF.

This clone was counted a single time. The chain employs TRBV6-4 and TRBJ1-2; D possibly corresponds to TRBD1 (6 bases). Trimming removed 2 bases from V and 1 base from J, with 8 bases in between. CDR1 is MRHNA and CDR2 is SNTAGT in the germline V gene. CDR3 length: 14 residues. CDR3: CASSDPDSNYGYTF. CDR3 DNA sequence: TGTGCCAGCAGTGACCCGGACAGTAACTATGGCTACACCTTC.